The 26 T cell receptor beta chains reported below all come from one sample, sequenced in a study of beta chain features in type 1 diabetes. TCRB transcripts that were expressed got sequenced, as all of the isolated RNA had been reverse transcribed. Method: immunoSEQ multiplex PCR; TCRdb's copy keeps in-frame clones and lacks some. The data contain 350,000 or so clones, less than 20% of them singletons. Sequenced sample: naive CD4+ T cells from blood. These receptors were collected from a woman aged 18-35 years in good health.

The chain employs TRBV7-9 and TRBJ2-1; 9 bases fit TRBD2. The CDR3 consists of 15 residues. Germline lookup yields CDR1 SEHNR and CDR2 FQNEAQ (reference sequence). The V segment lost 5 bases and the J segment 0 bases; nucleotides outside the gene matches: 2. The CDR3 DNA reads TGTGCCAGCAGCCGTAGCGGGAGCTCCTACAATGAGCAGTTCTTC. Its protein product is CASSRSGSSYNEQFF.

CDR3 sequence: CASSAQSTAEAFF. Here the CDR3 DNA reads TGTGCCAGCAGCGCCCAGTCCACAGCTGAAGCTTTCTTT. The chain combines TRBV7-2 with TRBJ1-1; D gene unclear. V dropped 5 bases and J dropped 6 bases, with 13 bases sitting between them. The germline V gene has CDR1 SGHTA and CDR2 FQGNSA. The CDR3 loop spans 13 amino acids.

This clone was seen more than once but under ten times. The chain has TRBV7-2 and TRBJ2-1; TRBD1 might be the D (5 bases). From germline, CDR1 is SGHTA and CDR2 FQGNSA. This CDR3 comprises 16 residues. The germline V and J ends were trimmed by 4 bases and 6 bases, with 19 bases remaining between them. CDR3 nucleotide sequence: TGTGCCAGCAGCTACGTAGGGTGGGGCGGAATCAATGAGCAGTTCTTC. As protein: CASSYVGWGGINEQFF.

This clone was seen more than once but under ten times. This chain links TRBV23-1 with TRBJ2-7; 7 nucleotides match TRBD1. TRBV23-1 is sorted into the ORF group, with uncertain function. V lost 11 bases to trimming and J lost 1 base; unmatched junction nucleotides: 11. This CDR3 is 14 amino acids long. This CDR3 is CAYLQDRTSYEQYF. The DNA of the CDR3 is TGCGCCTACCTCCAGGACAGGACATCCTACGAGCAGTACTTC.

This clone turned up a few times. Other DNA sequences in this sample translate to the same CDR3. CDR3 DNA: TGCGCCAGCAGCTTAGGCCAGGGAGAGACCCAGTACTTC. Its translation is CASSLGQGETQYF. This chain connects TRBV5-1 to TRBJ2-5, with D possibly TRBD1 on 5 matching bases. The CDR3 extends over 13 amino acids. The germline CDR1 and CDR2 sequences are SGHRS and YFSETQ. The V gene lost 2 bases and the J gene lost 4 bases, with 9 bases spanning the gap.

This clone was counted only a few times. The chain is built from TRBV11-1 and TRBJ2-1; D perhaps matches TRBD2 (6 bases). V shed 5 bases and J shed 5 bases, with 16 bases lying between them. This CDR3 is 15 amino acids long. Germline V gene data show CDR1 as SGHAT and CDR2 as FQDESV (reference sequence). The CDR3 protein is CASSTLAGINNEQFF. The CDR3 bases are TGTGCCAGCAGCACCCTCGCGGGGATAAACAATGAGCAGTTCTTC. The full variable domain, with the rest looked up from reference TRBV11-1 and TRBJ2-1, is EAEVAQSPRYKITEKSQAVAFWCDPISGHATLYWYRQILGQGPELLVQFQDESVVDDSQLPKDRFSAERLKGVDSTLKIQPAELGDSAMYLCASSTLAGINNEQFFGPGTRLTVL.

This clone was seen only a few times. This CDR3 is also generated by other DNA sequences in the sample. The chain has TRBV9 and TRBJ2-7, with 11 nucleotides matching TRBD2. Losses at the gene ends were 2 bases for V and 3 bases for J; bases not matched to a gene: 1. The CDR3 totals 14 residues. Per germline, CDR1 SGDLS and CDR2 YYNGEE. The CDR3 nucleotides are TGTGCCAGCAGCGTCGGGACTAGCGGCTACGAGCAGTACTTC. This sequence encodes CASSVGTSGYEQYF.

The chain uses TRBV7-2 and TRBJ2-1; TRBD2 matches at 7 bases. The J segment lost 6 bases and the V segment lost 2 bases, leaving 7 bases of the junction unmatched. Per the germline V gene, CDR1 is SGHTA and CDR2 is FQGNSA. The CDR3 runs 15 residues. The CDR3 reads CASSLQRDGSNEQFF. DNA for the CDR3: TGTGCCAGCAGCTTACAGCGGGACGGTTCCAATGAGCAGTTCTTC.

This clone was counted a few times. The rearrangement links TRBV30 to TRBJ2-3; 7 bases match TRBD1. Losses at the gene ends were 2 bases for V and 5 bases for J; bases not matched to a gene: 7. This CDR3 comprises 14 residues. The germline CDR1 and CDR2 sequences are GTSNPN and SVGIG (reference sequence). DNA for the CDR3: TGTGCCTGGAGTTCACAGGGGATCAGAGATACGCAGTATTTT. Translation gives CAWSSQGIRDTQYF.

The CDR3, as DNA: TGCGCCAGCAGCTTTGATCTAGCGGGAGCAATAGATACGCAGTATTTT. Amino acids: CASSFDLAGAIDTQYF. The rearrangement joins TRBV5-1 to TRBJ2-3, with 10 positions matching TRBD2. The germline V gene encodes CDR1 SGHRS and CDR2 YFSETQ. The V and J ends lost 2 bases and 5 bases, in that order; junction bases with no gene match: 8. CDR3 length equals 16 residues.

This clone was detected only a few times. The chain joins TRBV30 to TRBJ2-7, with TRBD1 identical over 7 bases. The length of the CDR3 is 14 residues. Trimming took 2 bases from V and 7 from J; bases not matched to a gene: 11. Germline loops: CDR1 GTSNPN, CDR2 SVGIG (reference sequence). For the CDR3, the DNA is TGTGCCTGGAGTCCGTCCCGGGACAGTTTTGAGCAGTACTTC. Amino acid sequence: CAWSPSRDSFEQYF. The variable domain in full, completed from reference TRBV30 and TRBJ2-7, reads SQTIHQWPATLVQPVGSPLSLECTVEGTSNPNLYWYRQAAGRGLQLLFYSVGIGQISSEVPQNLSASRPQDRQFILSSKKLLLSDSGFYLCAWSPSRDSFEQYFGPGTRLTVT.

The chain employs TRBV5-1 and TRBJ2-7; the match to TRBD1 covers 9 bases. Germline assignment: CDR1 SGHRS and CDR2 YFSETQ. V lost 3 bases and J lost 7; bases outside the gene matches: 11. The CDR3 spans 15 residues. The DNA of the CDR3 is TGCGCCAGCAGCTCCTCTGGACAGGGGAGTAGGGAGCAGTACTTC. It codes for CASSSSGQGSREQYF.

This clone was seen a handful of times. The rearrangement links TRBV29-1 to TRBJ1-1; unclear D gene. This CDR3 has 12 residues. Trimming stripped 4 bases from V and 1 base from J, with 7 bases between. Looked up from germline, CDR1 is SQVTM and CDR2 is ANQGSEA. This chain's CDR3 is CSVAGRNTEAFF. Here the CDR3 DNA reads TGCAGCGTTGCGGGGAGGAACACTGAAGCTTTCTTT.

This clone came up a few times. J is TRBJ2-5 and V is TRBV2, with no clear D. The CDR3 covers 12 residues. Between the trimmed V and J ends, which lost 3 bases and 7 bases, there was a span of 9 bases. Per the germline V gene, CDR1 is SNHLY and CDR2 is FYNNEI. For the CDR3, the DNA is TGTGCCAGCAGTGAGTCTATCGGGACCCAGTACTTC. Residues: CASSESIGTQYF.

The rearrangement joins TRBV6-5 to TRBJ1-1; D remains unclear. The CDR3 totals 11 residues. Germline V CDR1 and CDR2: MNHEY, SVGAGI. V was trimmed by 6 bases and J by 11 bases, leaving 13 bases between them. The CDR3 nucleotides read TGTGCCAGCAGGAGCCAAAGTTGGGCTTTCTTT. Encoded protein: CASRSQSWAFF.

This chain links TRBV7-9 with TRBJ2-7, with 10 positions matching TRBD1. CDR3 length equals 14 residues. The J segment lost 5 bases and the V segment lost 9 bases, leaving 10 bases of the junction unmatched. CDR1 and CDR2 from the germline V gene are SEHNR and FQNEAQ (reference sequence). The CDR3 DNA reads TGTGCCAGGGGAGGGGACAGGGGTATCAACGAGCAGTACTTC. It translates to CARGGDRGINEQYF.

The V gene is TRBV29-1, the J gene TRBJ1-1; 7 bases map to TRBD1. The CDR3 covers 13 residues. With 6 bases clipped from V and 3 bases from J, the junction kept 7 bases outside the gene matches. The V gene's germline CDR1 is SQVTM and CDR2 ANQGSEA. The CDR3 DNA reads TGCAGCGTGAGGGACAGCCAGTACACTGAAGCTTTCTTT. Protein: CSVRDSQYTEAFF.

This clone was counted only a few times. The genes are TRBV30 and TRBJ2-7, with D hard to call. CDR1 GTSNPN and CDR2 SVGIG come from the germline V gene (reference sequence). CDR3 length: 12 amino acids. The germline V and J ends were trimmed by 4 bases and 6 bases, with 13 bases remaining between them. CDR3 sequence (DNA): TGTGCCTGGATTGCAGGCGCCTCCGAGCAGTACTTC. Translating it yields CAWIAGASEQYF.

CDR3 residues: CASSLQGALGTEAFF. DNA for the CDR3: TGTGCCAGCAGCCTACAGGGGGCCCTTGGCACTGAAGCTTTCTTT. J is TRBJ1-1 and V is TRBV7-2; 9 bases map to TRBD1. This CDR3 spans 15 amino acids. From germline, CDR1 is SGHTA and CDR2 FQGNSA. The V segment lost 5 bases and the J segment 4 bases; nucleotides outside the gene matches: 8.

The chain uses TRBV28 and TRBJ1-2; 7 bases line up with TRBD1. Germline V lookup: CDR1 MDHEN, CDR2 SYDVKM. Losses at the gene ends were 5 bases for V and 6 bases for J; bases not matched to a gene: 6. This CDR3 has 13 residues. The CDR3 DNA follows: TGTGCCAGCAGTCCACAGGGGATGAATGGCTACACCTTC. Translated: CASSPQGMNGYTF.

CDR3 residues: CASSRSGASNEQFF. In nucleotides, the CDR3 is TGTGCCAGCAGCCGTTCGGGAGCGTCGAATGAGCAGTTCTTC. The genes are TRBV4-2 and TRBJ2-1, with D possibly matching TRBD2 (6 bases). CDR1 and CDR2 (germline): LGHNA, YNFKEQ. The germline V and J ends were trimmed by 4 bases and 7 bases, with 14 bases remaining between them. The CDR3 has 14 residues.

This clone was seen more than once but under ten times. The V gene is TRBV7-2, the J gene TRBJ1-1; 7 bases match TRBD1. CDR3 length: 14 amino acids. Unmatched junction bases numbered 4, after V lost 1 base and J lost 5 bases. Germline lookup yields CDR1 SGHTA and CDR2 FQGNSA. In DNA, the CDR3 is TGTGCCAGCAGCTTAGGGAACAGGGGAACTGAAGCTTTCTTT. This sequence encodes CASSLGNRGTEAFF.

This clone was found a few times. The chain joins TRBV30 to TRBJ1-5, with D perhaps TRBD1 (6 bases). V was cut by 1 base and J by 5 bases, with 12 bases left in between. Germline loops: CDR1 GTSNPN, CDR2 SVGIG (reference sequence). The CDR3 is made up of 14 amino acids. The CDR3 region is CAWSALGTYQPQHF. The CDR3 DNA sequence: TGTGCCTGGAGTGCTTTGGGGACATATCAGCCCCAGCATTTT.

The V call is TRBV5-4, the J call TRBJ2-1, with 11 bases lining up with TRBD2. CDR1 is SGHNT and CDR2 is YYREEE in the germline V gene (reference sequence). V shed 4 bases and J 6 bases; nucleotides not matched to a gene: 6. The CDR3 extends over 15 amino acids. CDR3 nucleotide sequence: TGTGCCAGCAGCCTTACTAGCGGGAGAGGCAATGAGCAGTTCTTC. This sequence encodes CASSLTSGRGNEQFF.

This clone was detected a few times. The same CDR3 also results from other DNA sequences found in this sample. The chain is built from TRBV18 and TRBJ1-1; D might be TRBD1 (5 bases). Trimming cost V 3 bases and J 2 bases, with 7 bases left between them. CDR1 and CDR2 (germline): KGHSH, LQKENI. This CDR3 region has 13 residues. CDR3 sequence (DNA): TGTGCCAGCTCACCGGGGGGAAACACTGAAGCTTTCTTT. It encodes CASSPGGNTEAFF.

V and J are TRBV27 and TRBJ2-4; TRBD2 aligns across 12 bases. The CDR3 has 15 residues. After removal of 5 bases from V and 5 bases from J, the junction contained 4 bases not matched to a gene. Germline V gene sequence: CDR1 MNHEY, CDR2 SMNVEV (reference sequence). The CDR3 DNA is TGTGCCAGCAGTCTCCGACTAGCGGGGGAAAACATTCAGTACTTC. As protein: CASSLRLAGENIQYF.